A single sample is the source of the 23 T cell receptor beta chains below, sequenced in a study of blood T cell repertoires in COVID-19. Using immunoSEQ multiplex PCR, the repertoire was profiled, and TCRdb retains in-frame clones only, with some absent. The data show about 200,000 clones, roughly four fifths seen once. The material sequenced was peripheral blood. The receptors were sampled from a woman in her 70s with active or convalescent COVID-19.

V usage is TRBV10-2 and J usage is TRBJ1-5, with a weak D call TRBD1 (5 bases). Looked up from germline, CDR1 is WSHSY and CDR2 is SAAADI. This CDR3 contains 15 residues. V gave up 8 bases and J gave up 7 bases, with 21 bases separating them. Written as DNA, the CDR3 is TGCGCCAGCGGGGCCCAGTCCTGGGGCAGCCAGCCCCAGCATTTT. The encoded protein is CASGAQSWGSQPQHF.

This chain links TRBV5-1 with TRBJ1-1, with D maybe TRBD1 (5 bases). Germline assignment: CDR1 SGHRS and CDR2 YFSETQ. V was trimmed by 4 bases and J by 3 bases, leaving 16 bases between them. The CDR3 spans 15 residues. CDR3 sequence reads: CASSRSGGTDTEAFF. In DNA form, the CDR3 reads TGCGCCAGCAGCCGGAGCGGGGGGACGGACACTGAAGCTTTCTTT.

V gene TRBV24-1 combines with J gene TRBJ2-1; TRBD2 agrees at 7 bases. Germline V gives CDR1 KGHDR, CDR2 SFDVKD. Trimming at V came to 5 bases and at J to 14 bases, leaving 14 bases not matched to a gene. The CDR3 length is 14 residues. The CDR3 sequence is CATSARGAGERKFF. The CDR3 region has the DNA TGTGCCACCAGTGCCCGGGGTGCGGGAGAACGTAAGTTCTTC.

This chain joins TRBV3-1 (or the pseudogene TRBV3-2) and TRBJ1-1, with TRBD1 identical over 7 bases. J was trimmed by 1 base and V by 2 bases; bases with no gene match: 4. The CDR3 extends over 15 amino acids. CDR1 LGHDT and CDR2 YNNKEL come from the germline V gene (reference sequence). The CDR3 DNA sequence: TGTGCCAGCAGCCAATTTCGGACAGGGAACACTGAAGCTTTCTTT. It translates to CASSQFRTGNTEAFF.

CDR3 loop: CASSESEEAGEQYF. The CDR3 nucleotides read TGTGCCAGCAGTGAATCGGAGGAGGCGGGCGAGCAGTACTTC. The chain combines TRBV6-1 with TRBJ2-7; perhaps TRBD2 as D (5 bases). V lost 2 bases and J 6 bases, leaving 14 bases between the germline ends. This CDR3 contains 14 residues. Germline V CDR1 and CDR2: MNHNS, SASEGT.

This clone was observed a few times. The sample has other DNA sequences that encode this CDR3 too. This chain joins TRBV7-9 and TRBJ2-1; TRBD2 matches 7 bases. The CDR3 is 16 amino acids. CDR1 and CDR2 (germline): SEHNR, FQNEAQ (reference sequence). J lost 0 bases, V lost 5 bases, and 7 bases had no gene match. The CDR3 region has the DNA TGTGCCAGCAGCCCATTAGGCGGGAGCTCCTACAATGAGCAGTTCTTC. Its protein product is CASSPLGGSSYNEQFF.

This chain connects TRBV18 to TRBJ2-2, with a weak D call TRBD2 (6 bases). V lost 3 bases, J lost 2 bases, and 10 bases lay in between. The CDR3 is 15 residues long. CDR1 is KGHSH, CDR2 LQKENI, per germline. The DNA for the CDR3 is TGTGCCAGCTCACCTGATAGCGGAAACACCGGGGAGCTGTTTTTT. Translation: CASSPDSGNTGELFF.

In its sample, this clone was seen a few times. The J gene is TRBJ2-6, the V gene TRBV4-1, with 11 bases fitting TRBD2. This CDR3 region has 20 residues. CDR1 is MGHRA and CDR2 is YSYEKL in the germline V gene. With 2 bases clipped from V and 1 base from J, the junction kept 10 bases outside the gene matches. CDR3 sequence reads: CASSQTPLTSGTSGANVLTF. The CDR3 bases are TGCGCCAGCAGCCAAACCCCCCTGACTAGCGGGACTTCTGGGGCCAACGTCCTGACTTTC.

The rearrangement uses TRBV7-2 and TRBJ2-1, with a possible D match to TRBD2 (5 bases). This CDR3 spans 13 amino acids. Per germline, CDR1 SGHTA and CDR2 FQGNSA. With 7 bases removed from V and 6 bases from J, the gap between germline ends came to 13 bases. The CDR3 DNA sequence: TGTGCCAGCACCCCGAGGGTAAGCAATGAGCAGTTCTTC. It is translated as CASTPRVSNEQFF.

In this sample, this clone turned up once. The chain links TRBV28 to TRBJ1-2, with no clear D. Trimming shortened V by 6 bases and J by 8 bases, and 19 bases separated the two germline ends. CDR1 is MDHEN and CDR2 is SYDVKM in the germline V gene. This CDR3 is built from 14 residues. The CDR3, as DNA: TGTGCCAGCAGCCGTAAGCGGGTAACTGGGGGCTACACCTTC. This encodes CASSRKRVTGGYTF.

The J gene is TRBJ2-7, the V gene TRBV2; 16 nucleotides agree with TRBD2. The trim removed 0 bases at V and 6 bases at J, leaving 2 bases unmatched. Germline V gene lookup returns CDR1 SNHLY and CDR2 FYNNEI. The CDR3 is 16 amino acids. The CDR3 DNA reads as TGTGCCAGCAGTGAAGCGGGGACTAGCGGGAGGGCCGAGCAGTACTTC. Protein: CASSEAGTSGRAEQYF.

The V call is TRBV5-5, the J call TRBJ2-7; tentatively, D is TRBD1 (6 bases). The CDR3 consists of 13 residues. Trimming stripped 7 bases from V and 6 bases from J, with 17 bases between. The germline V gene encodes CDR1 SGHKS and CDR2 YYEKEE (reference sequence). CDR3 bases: TGTGCCAGCCACCGCACAGGGTCATCCGAGCAGTACTTC. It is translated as CASHRTGSSEQYF. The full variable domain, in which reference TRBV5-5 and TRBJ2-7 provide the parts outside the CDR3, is DAGVTQSPTHLIKTRGQQVTLRCSPISGHKSVSWYQQVLGQGPQFIFQYYEKEERGRGNFPDRFSARQFPNYSSELNVNALLLGDSALYLCASHRTGSSEQYFGPGTRLTVT.

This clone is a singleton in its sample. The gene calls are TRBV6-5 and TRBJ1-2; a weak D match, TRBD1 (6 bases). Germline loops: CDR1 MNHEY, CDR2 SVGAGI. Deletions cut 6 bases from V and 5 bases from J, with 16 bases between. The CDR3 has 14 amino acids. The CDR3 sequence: CASSRGQFQYGYTF. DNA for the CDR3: TGTGCCAGCAGCCGTGGACAGTTCCAATATGGCTACACCTTC.

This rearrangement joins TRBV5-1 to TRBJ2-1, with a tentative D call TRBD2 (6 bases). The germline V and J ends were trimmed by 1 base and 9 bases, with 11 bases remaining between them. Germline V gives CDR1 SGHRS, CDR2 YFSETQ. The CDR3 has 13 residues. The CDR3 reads CASSLNRGGEQFF. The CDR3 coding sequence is TGCGCCAGCAGCTTGAACCGGGGAGGTGAGCAGTTCTTC.

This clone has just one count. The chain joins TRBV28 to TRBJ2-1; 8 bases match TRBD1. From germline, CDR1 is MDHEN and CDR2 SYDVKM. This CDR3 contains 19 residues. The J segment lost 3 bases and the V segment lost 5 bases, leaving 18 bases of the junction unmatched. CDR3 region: CASSPRASVGTGGYNEQFF. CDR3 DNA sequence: TGTGCCAGCAGTCCTCGCGCTTCTGTCGGGACAGGCGGCTACAATGAGCAGTTCTTC. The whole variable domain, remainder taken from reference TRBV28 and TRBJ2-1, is DVKVTQSSRYLVKRTGEKVFLECVQDMDHENMFWYRQDPGLGLRLIYFSYDVKMKEKGDIPEGYSVSREKKERFSLILESASTNQTSMYLCASSPRASVGTGGYNEQFFGPGTRLTVL.

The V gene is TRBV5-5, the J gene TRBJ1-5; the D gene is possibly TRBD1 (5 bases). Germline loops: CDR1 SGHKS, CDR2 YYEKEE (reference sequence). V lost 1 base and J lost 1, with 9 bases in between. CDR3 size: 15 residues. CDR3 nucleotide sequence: TGTGCCAGCAGCTTGTCAGGGTTCAGCAATCAGCCCCAGCATTTT. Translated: CASSLSGFSNQPQHF.

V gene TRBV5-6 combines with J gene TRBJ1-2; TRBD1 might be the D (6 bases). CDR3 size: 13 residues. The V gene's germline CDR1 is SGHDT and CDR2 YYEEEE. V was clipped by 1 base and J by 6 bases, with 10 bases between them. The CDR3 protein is CASSLWQGNGYTF. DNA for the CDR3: TGTGCCAGCAGCTTGTGGCAGGGGAATGGCTACACCTTC.

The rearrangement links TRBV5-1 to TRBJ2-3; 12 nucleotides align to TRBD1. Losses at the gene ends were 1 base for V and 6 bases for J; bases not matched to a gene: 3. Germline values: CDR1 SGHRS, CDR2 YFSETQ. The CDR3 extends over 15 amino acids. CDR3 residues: CASSLRDRGLDTQYF. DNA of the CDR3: TGCGCCAGCAGCTTGAGGGACAGGGGGCTGGATACGCAGTATTTT.

The CDR3, as DNA: TGTGCCAGCAGCGTAGGACTCTTCGGAGAGACCCAGTACTTC. It is translated as CASSVGLFGETQYF. The rearrangement joins TRBV9 to TRBJ2-5, with D unresolved. Trimming took off 0 bases at V and 4 bases at J, with 10 bases between the two ends. Germline V lookup: CDR1 SGDLS, CDR2 YYNGEE. The CDR3 covers 14 residues.

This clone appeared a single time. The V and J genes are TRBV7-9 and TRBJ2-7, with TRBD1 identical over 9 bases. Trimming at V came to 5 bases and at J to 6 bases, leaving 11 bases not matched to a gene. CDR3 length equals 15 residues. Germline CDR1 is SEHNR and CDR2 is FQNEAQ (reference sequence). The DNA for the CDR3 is TGTGCCAGCAGCCCGCTGGGACAGGGAAATAGCGAGCAGTACTTC. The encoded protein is CASSPLGQGNSEQYF.

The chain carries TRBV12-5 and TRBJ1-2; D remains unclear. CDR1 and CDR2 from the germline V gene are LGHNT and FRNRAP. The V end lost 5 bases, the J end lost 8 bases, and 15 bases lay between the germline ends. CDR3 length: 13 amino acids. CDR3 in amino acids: CASGPRADGGYTF. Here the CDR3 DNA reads TGTGCTAGTGGTCCCCGAGCGGACGGCGGCTACACCTTC.

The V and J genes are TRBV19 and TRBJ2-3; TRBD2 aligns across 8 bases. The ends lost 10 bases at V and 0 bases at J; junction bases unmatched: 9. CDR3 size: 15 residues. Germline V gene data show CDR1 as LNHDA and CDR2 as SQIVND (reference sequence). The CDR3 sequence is CATSPGGSSTDTQYF. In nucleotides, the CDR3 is TGTGCCACCTCACCGGGAGGGAGCAGCACAGATACGCAGTATTTT.

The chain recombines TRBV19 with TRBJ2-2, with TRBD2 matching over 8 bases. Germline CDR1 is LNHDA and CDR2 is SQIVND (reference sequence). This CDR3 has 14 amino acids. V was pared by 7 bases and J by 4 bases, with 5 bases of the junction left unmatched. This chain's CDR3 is CASNGGASTGELFF. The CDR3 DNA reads TGTGCCAGTAACGGGGGGGCGAGCACCGGGGAGCTGTTTTTT. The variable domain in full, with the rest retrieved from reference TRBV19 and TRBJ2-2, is DGGITQSPKYLFRKEGQNVTLSCEQNLNHDAMYWYRQDPGQGLRLIYYSQIVNDFQKGDIAEGYSVSREKKESFPLTVTSAQKNPTAFYLCASNGGASTGELFFGEGSRLTVL.